This T cell receptor (beta chain) was observed in a study of CD8 T cells in ankylosing spondylitis. TCRdb passed the 5' RACE reads through MiXCR, listing each CDR3 protein once. This sample has under 300,000 distinct CDR3 sequences, with 18% found just once. This clonotype was sampled from a male donor with ankylosing spondylitis or in good health (not recorded which). Source material: blood, either unsorted or a sorted T cell fraction (not recorded which).

The CDR3 coding sequence is TGCAGTGCTAGGGAGTTAGCGGGAGTTGCAGATACGCAGTATTTT. This codes for CSARELAGVADTQYF. This rearrangement joins TRBV20-1 to TRBJ2-3; 9 bases align to TRBD2. The CDR3 covers 15 residues. V lost 3 bases, J lost 4 bases, and 8 bases stayed unmatched. CDR1 and CDR2 from the germline V gene are DFQATT and SNEGSKA (reference sequence).